Sequencing of this T cell receptor beta chain was carried out in a study of tumor-infiltrating lymphocytes in primary liver carcinoma. Study-wide context: Patients of both sexes were 30 to 69 years old. Points from the study as a whole: Among the pair types, tumor region pairs showed more overlap than tumor-adjacent and tumor-blood pairs.

In the case of this clonotype: Its specificity is unknown. An end of the junction does not agree with germline; a read error may underlie this.

TCR beta cDNA was made from 450 to 600 ng total RNA with a constant-region primer. Modified slightly, ARM-PCR produced TCR beta libraries over three nested multiplex PCR rounds. In TCRdb, the multiplex PCR reads were re-called with MiXCR into one record per CDR3 protein. In the table there are roughly 100,000 distinct CDR3 sequences, roughly 80% of which are singletons. Co-extraction yielded RNA and DNA from 20-30 mg of unsorted bulk tissue. Patients underwent surgical resection for primary liver carcinoma. This clonotype was sampled from a man aged 35-49 years with primary liver carcinoma and hepatitis B virus infection. What was sequenced was liver tumor tissue from sampling region 3. Subset defined: tumor region T3, left-lateral pole.

CDR3 amino acids: CASNLGGSSRPQHF. CDR3 sequence (DNA): TGTGCCAGCAACTTAGGCGGTAGCAGTCGGCCCCAGCATTTT. This chain links TRBV13 with TRBJ1-5; D gene ambiguous. This CDR3 spans 14 amino acids. In germline, CDR1 is PRHDT, CDR2 FYEKMQ (reference sequence).